What follows is one T cell receptor (beta chain) and its context. The sample comes from a study of blood T cell repertoires in COVID-19. Overall study: Samples taken during acute and convalescent COVID-19 were collected in the United States, Italy and Spain. Sources were T cells, B-cell-depleted T cells, or PBMCs; the material itself was cDNA or gDNA.

Study processing details: The authors estimated nucleated cell counts from reference gene primer amplification. The protocol was immunoSEQ multiplex PCR, while the TCRdb copy is restricted to in-frame clones and leaves out a portion. V and J calls and clone size are those listed in that table; D and trimming were worked out from the DNA. The sample lists tens of thousands of clones; around four fifths were seen once. The CDR3 has 13 residues. Trimming cost V 5 bases and J 9 bases, with 11 bases left between them. Germline CDR1 and CDR2: SEHNR and FQNEAQ (reference sequence). This sequence was found in a human donor in a cohort sampled during active COVID-19. Sequenced material: peripheral blood. The chain has TRBV7-9 and TRBJ1-6, with no clear D. CDR3 sequence (DNA): TGTGCCAGCAGCCAAGACCTAGTTTCACCCCTCCACTTT. It is translated as CASSQDLVSPLHF.